This T cell receptor (beta chain) was profiled in a study of shared clonotypes between healthy human individuals. For the study at large: Donors had three CD4 naive, three CD4 memory, two CD8 naive and one CD8 memory plate apiece.

In germline, CDR1 is SEHNR, CDR2 FQNEAQ (reference sequence). This CDR3 has 13 residues. The V gene lost 5 bases and the J gene lost 2 bases, with 8 bases spanning the gap. Positive CCR7 selection of CD45RO-negative cells yielded the naive CD8 cells, and terminally differentiated effector memory CD45RA+ cells were excluded. The donors, all of them Caucasian adults, lived in Nashville, Tennessee. Deep was the level used in running the assay. TCRdb's table, derived via immunoSEQ multiplex PCR, lists solely in-frame clones and lacks some. The table lists under 2,000,000 clones, about 95% of them singletons.

This receptor was taken from a man younger than 30 in good health. The sequenced sample was naive CD8+ T cells sorted from blood. The chain recombines TRBV7-9 with TRBJ2-3; D unresolved. CDR3 in DNA: TGTGCCAGCAGCCCCTTATCCACAGATACGCAGTATTTT. Protein: CASSPLSTDTQYF.